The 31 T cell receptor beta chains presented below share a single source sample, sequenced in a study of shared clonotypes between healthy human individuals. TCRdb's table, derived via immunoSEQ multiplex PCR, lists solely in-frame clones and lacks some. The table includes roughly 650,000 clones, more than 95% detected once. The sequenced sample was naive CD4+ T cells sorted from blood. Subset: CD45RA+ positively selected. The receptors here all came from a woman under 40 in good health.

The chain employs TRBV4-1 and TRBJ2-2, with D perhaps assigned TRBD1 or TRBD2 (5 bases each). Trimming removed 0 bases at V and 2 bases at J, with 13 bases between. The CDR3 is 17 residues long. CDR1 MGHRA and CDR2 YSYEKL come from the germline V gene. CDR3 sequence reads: CASSQDYGTSNTGELFF. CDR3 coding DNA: TGCGCCAGCAGCCAAGATTACGGGACCTCCAACACCGGGGAGCTGTTTTTT.

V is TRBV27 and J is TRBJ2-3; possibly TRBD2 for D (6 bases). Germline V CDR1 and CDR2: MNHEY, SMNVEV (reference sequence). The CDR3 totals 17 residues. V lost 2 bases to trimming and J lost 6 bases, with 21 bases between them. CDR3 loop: CASSLPTTSLSRDTQYF. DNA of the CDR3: TGTGCCAGCAGTTTACCGACGACTAGTCTTAGTCGGGATACGCAGTATTTT.

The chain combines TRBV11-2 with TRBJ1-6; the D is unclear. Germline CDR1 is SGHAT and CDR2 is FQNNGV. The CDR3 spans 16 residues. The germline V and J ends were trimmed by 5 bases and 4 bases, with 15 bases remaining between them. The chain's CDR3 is CASSPPLRGYNSPLHF. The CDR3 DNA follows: TGTGCCAGCAGCCCTCCCCTGCGGGGATATAATTCACCCCTCCACTTT.

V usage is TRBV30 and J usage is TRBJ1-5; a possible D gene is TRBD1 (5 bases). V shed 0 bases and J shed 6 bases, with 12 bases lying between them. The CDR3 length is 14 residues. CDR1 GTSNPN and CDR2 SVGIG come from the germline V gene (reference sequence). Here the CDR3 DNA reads TGTGCCTGGAGTGTACAAACAGGTGGTCAGCCCCAGCATTTT. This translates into CAWSVQTGGQPQHF. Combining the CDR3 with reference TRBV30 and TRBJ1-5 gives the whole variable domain SQTIHQWPATLVQPVGSPLSLECTVEGTSNPNLYWYRQAAGRGLQLLFYSVGIGQISSEVPQNLSASRPQDRQFILSSKKLLLSDSGFYLCAWSVQTGGQPQHFGDGTRLSIL.

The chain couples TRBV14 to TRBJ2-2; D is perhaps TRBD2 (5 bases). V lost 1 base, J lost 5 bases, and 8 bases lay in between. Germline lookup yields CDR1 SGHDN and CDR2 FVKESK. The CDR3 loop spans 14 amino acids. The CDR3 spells CASSQVGVTGELFF. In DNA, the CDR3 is TGTGCCAGCAGCCAAGTGGGAGTTACCGGGGAGCTGTTTTTT.

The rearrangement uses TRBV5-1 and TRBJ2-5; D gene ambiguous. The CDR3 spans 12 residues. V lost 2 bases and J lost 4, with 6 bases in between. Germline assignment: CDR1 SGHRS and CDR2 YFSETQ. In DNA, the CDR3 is TGCGCCAGCAGCTTCATCGGAGAGACCCAGTACTTC. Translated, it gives CASSFIGETQYF.

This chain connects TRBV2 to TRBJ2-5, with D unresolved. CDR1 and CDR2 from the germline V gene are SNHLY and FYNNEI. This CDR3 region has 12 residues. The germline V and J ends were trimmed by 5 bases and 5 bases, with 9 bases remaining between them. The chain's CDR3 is CASSPIVETQYF. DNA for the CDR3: TGTGCCAGCAGTCCGATAGTGGAGACCCAGTACTTC.

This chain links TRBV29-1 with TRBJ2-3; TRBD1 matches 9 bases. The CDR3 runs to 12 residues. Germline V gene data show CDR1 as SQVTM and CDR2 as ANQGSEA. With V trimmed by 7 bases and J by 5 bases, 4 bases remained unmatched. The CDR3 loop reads CSGDRDGDTQYF. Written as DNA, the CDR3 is TGCAGCGGGGACAGGGATGGAGATACGCAGTATTTT.

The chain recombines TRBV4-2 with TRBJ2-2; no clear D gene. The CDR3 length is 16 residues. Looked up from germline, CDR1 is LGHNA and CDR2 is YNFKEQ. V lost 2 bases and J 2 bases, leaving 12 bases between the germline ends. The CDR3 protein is CASSQFASPNTGELFF. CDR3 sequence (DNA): TGTGCCAGCAGCCAATTCGCCAGTCCTAACACCGGGGAGCTGTTTTTT.

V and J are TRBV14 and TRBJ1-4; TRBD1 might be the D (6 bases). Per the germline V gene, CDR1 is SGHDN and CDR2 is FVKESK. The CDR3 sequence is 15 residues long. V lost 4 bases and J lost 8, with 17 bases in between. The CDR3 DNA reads TGTGCCAGCAGCCGCCCCGGGACAACGGGAGAAAAACTGTTTTTT. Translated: CASSRPGTTGEKLFF.

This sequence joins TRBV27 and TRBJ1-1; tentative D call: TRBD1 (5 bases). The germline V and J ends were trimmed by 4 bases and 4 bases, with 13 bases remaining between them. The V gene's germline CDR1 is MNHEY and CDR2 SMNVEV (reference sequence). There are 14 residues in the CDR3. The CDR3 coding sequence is TGTGCCAGCAGTTCCGGGGGAGCGTCCACTGAAGCTTTCTTT. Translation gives CASSSGGASTEAFF.

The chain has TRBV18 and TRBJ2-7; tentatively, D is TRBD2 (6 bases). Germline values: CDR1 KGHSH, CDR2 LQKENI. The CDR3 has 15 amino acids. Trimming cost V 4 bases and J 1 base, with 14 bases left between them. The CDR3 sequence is CASSLAGRGSYEQYF. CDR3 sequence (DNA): TGTGCCAGCTCACTGGCGGGGAGAGGGTCCTACGAGCAGTACTTC.

The DNA of the CDR3 is TGTGCCAGCAGCCCCGGGACTAGCAGGCTCAATGAGCAGTTCTTC. Its protein product is CASSPGTSRLNEQFF. V and J are TRBV6-6 and TRBJ2-1; 9 bases map to TRBD2. V trimming: 6 bases; J trimming: 6 bases; junction bases outside the gene matches: 9. Germline CDR1 MNHNY, CDR2 SVGAGI (reference sequence). CDR3 length equals 15 residues.

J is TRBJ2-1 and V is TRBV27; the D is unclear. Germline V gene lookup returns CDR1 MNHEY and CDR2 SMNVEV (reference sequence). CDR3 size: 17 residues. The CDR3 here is CAASRSRRSRGYNEQFF. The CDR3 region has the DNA TGTGCTGCATCGAGGTCAAGGAGAAGTAGAGGCTACAATGAGCAGTTCTTC.

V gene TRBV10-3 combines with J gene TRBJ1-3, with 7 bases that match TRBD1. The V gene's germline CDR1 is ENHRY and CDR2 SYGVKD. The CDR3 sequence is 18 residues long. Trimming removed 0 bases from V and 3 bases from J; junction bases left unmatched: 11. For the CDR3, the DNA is TGTGCCATCAGTGAGTCGCCCGCAGGGGGATCTCATGGAAACACCATATATTTT. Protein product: CAISESPAGGSHGNTIYF.

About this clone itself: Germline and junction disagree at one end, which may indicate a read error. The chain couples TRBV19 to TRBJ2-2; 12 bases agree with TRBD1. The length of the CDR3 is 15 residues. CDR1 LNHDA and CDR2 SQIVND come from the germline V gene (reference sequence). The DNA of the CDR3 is TGTGCCAGTAGAAAGGGACAGGGGGCTGCCGGGGAGCTGCTTTTT. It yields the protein CASRKGQGAAGELLF.

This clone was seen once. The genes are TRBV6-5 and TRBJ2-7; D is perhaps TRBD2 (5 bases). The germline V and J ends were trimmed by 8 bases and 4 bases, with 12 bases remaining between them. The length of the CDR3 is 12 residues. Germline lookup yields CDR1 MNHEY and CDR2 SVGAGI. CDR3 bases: TGTGCCAGCTCCGGACTGGGTTACGAGCAGTACTTC. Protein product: CASSGLGYEQYF.

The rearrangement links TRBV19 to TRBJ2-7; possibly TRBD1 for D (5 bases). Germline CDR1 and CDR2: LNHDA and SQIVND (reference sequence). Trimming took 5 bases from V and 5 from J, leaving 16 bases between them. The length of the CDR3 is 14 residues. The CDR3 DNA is TGTGCCAGTAGTGACTCTCAGGGCGTAAACGAGCAGTACTTC. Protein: CASSDSQGVNEQYF.

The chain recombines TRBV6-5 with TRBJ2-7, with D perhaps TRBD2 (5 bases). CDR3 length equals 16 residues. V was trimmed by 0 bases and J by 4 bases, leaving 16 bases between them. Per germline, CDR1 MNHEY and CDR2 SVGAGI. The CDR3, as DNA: TGTGCCAGCAGTTACTCGATGCCTGGACTTCAATACGAGCAGTACTTC. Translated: CASSYSMPGLQYEQYF.

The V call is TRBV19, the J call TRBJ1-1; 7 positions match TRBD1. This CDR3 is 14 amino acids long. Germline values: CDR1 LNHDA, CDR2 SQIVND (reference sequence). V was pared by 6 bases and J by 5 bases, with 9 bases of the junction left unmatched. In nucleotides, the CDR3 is TGTGCCAGTAGGGAGACAGGGCGGAGAACTGAAGCTTTCTTT. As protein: CASRETGRRTEAFF. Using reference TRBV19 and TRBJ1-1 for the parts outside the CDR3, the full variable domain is DGGITQSPKYLFRKEGQNVTLSCEQNLNHDAMYWYRQDPGQGLRLIYYSQIVNDFQKGDIAEGYSVSREKKESFPLTVTSAQKNPTAFYLCASRETGRRTEAFFGQGTRLTVV.

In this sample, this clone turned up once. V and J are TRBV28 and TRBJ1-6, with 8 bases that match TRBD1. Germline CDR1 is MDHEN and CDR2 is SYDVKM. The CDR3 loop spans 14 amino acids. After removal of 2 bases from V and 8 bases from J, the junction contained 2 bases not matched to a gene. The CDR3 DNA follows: TGTGCCAGCAGTTTAGACAGGGGATATTCACCCCTCCACTTT. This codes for CASSLDRGYSPLHF.

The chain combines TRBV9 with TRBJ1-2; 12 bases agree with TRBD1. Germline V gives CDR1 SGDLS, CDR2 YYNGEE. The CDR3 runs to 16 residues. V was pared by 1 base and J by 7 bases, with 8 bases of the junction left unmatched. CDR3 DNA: TGTGCCAGCAGCGTAAGCCCCGGGACAGGGGGCTTTGGCTACACCTTC. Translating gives CASSVSPGTGGFGYTF.

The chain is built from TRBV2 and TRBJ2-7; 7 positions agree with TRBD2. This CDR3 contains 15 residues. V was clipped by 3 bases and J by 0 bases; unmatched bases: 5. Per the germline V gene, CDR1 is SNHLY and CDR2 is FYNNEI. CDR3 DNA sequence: TGTGCCAGCAGTGAGGAACGGGAGGTCTCCTACGAGCAGTACTTC. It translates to CASSEEREVSYEQYF.

The CDR3 is CASSLVSRGRGKAFF. CDR3 DNA sequence: TGTGCCAGCAGTTTAGTAAGCAGGGGGCGAGGGAAAGCTTTCTTT. The chain has TRBV28 and TRBJ1-1; the match to TRBD1 covers 8 bases. Germline V gene sequence: CDR1 MDHEN, CDR2 SYDVKM. The V and J ends lost 2 bases and 9 bases, in that order; junction bases with no gene match: 11. This CDR3 is 15 amino acids long.

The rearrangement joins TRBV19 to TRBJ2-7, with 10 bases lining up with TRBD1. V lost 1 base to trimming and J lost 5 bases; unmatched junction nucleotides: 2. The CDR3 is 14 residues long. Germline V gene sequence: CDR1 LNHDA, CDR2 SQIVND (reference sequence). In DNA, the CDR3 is TGTGCCAGTAGTATAGGACAGGGGGCAAACGAGCAGTACTTC. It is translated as CASSIGQGANEQYF.

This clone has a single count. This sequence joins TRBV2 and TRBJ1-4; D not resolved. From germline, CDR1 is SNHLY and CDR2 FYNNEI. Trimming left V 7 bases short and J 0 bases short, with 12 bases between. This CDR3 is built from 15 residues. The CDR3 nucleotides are TGTGCCAGCATCAGGCAGGCTGCAACTAATGAAAAACTGTTTTTT. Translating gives CASIRQAATNEKLFF. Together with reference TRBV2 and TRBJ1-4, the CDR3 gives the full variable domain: EPEVTQTPSHQVTQMGQEVILRCVPISNHLYFYWYRQILGQKVEFLVSFYNNEISEKSEIFDDQFSVERPDGSNFTLKIRSTKLEDSAMYFCASIRQAATNEKLFFGSGTQLSVL.

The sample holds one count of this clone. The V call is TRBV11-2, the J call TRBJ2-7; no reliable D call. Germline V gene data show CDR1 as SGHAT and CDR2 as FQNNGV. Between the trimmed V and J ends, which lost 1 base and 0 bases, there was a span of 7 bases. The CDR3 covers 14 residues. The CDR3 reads CASSLVRSSYEQYF. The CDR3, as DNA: TGTGCCAGCAGCTTAGTAAGGAGCTCCTACGAGCAGTACTTC.

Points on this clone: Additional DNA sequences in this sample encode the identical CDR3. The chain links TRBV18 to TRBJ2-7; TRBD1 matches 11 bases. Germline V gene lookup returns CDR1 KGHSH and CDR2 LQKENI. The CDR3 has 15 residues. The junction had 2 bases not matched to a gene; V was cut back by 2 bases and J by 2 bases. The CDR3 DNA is TGTGCCAGCTCACCAGGGACAGGGGGAGCCTACGAGCAGTACTTC. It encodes CASSPGTGGAYEQYF.

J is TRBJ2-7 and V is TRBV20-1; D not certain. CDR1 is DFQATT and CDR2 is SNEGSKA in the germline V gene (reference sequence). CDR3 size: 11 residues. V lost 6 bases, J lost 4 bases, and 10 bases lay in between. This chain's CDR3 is CSALQAYEQYF. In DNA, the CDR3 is TGCAGTGCCCTTCAGGCTTACGAGCAGTACTTC.

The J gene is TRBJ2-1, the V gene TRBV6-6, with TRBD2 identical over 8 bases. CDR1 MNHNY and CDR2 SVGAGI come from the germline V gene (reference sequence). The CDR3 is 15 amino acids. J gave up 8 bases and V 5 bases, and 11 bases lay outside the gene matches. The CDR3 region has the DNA TGTGCCAGCAGTGTAGCGGGGAGGGCCGTTGATGAGCAGTTCTTC. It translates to CASSVAGRAVDEQFF.

In DNA form, the CDR3 reads TGTGCCAGCAGCTTGGCAACAGTTAGGGATACGCAGTATTTT. Encoded protein: CASSLATVRDTQYF. The chain uses TRBV5-6 and TRBJ2-3, with D hard to call. Germline V gene data show CDR1 as SGHDT and CDR2 as YYEEEE. V gave up 0 bases and J gave up 6 bases, with 11 bases separating them. The CDR3 has 14 residues.